The present TCR beta chain was sequenced within a study of shared clonotypes between healthy human individuals. Assay used: immunoSEQ multiplex PCR; TCRdb lists only in-frame clones, some missing. The sample holds more than 1 million clones, 78% seen once. V lost 3 bases and J lost 5; bases outside the gene matches: 5. This CDR3 region has 15 residues. Per the germline V gene, CDR1 is SGDLS and CDR2 is YYNGEE. The receptor was derived from a young man in good health. Some clones in this sample may be carry-over from other donors' samples. Sequenced material: memory CD4+ T cells from PBMCs. Indicated subset: CD45RA-negative fraction. The V gene is TRBV9, the J gene TRBJ2-1; 10 bases fit TRBD2. The CDR3 is CASSAGTSDNNEQFF. The CDR3 DNA follows: TGTGCCAGCAGCGCCGGGACTAGCGATAACAATGAGCAGTTCTTC.